Included here is one TCR beta chain sequence, with context. No cognate antigen has been identified for it. No much larger clone is present one base from it, and per-base qualities are unavailable. This specimen belongs to a study of vaccination effects on CD4 cells after COVID-19 (dated by TCRdb to 2021 to 2024). Regarding the study in general: Two doses of either the BNT162b2 or the mRNA-1273 mRNA SARS-CoV-2 vaccine were administered to participants. In both COVID-19 convalescent patients and infection-naive vaccine recipients, the study compared SARS-CoV-2 spike-specific CD4+ TCR repertoires from before mRNA vaccination with those from after it. Pre-vaccine samples were drawn from a couple of convalescent patients 16 days and one week before the first dose, at 142 and 148 days after COVID-19 diagnosis. Altogether, 10 COVID-19 convalescent patients and several SARS-CoV-2-naive healthy vaccine recipients made up the full study. The Oncomine TCR Beta short-read assay on an Illumina iSeq 100 was used to sequence cultures from other donors in the study.

Library construction relied on the immunoSEQ multiplex PCR assay. DNA from the cultured, isolated CD4+ T cells was subjected to TCR beta CDR3 sequencing. The original methods were these. Non-productive TCR sequences were discarded, and reads were trimmed to the CDR3 region, with only CDR3s of 7 or more amino acids retained. Antigen-specific clonotypes were identified using the MANAFEST web app by comparison of expansion in peptide wells against reference cultures. To be called positive, a clone needed expansion at FDR<0.05 compared with the reference and with all other wells, an odds ratio greater than 5, and a frequency greater than 0.1% in two replicate wells. A clonotype was called cross-reactive if it was significantly expanded both in SARS-CoV-2 spike wells and in at least one common cold coronavirus spike condition. Levenshtein distance calculated with the stringdist R package was used to assess CDR3 similarity, and unrooted trees were constructed with ape in R 3.6.1. This is the immuneACCESS table as TCRdb keeps it, with only in-frame sequences that have V and J called. A part of the clones is gone; compared with another copy, unresolved V genes explain less than half, and the rest is unexplained. That table gives V, J and clone size, and the DNA gave D and trimming. The sample includes 25,000 to 35,000 clones, with about 72% observed a single time. Clones ranked in the top ten supply around 28% of the sample.

Overall study results and their limits: Only a small number of convalescent patients were included, and no early post-infection timepoints were available, which limited the study. Among convalescent patients, the spike-reactive repertoire after vaccination was made up mainly of new vaccine-induced clones that were largely distinct from the clones induced by infection. Both infection-induced and vaccine-induced clones contracted markedly at late post-vaccination timepoints, which is consistent with waning T cell responses.

The germline ends are 19 bases apart after V is trimmed by 4 bases and J by 3 bases. From the cysteine up to the phenylalanine, the CDR3 has a length of 16 residues. The entry retains the CDR3 DNA only, 48 bases that are in frame from base 1. In the ViraFEST assay, PBMC were stimulated with viral peptide pools, and TCR sequencing was then used to find antigen-specific CD4+ T cell clonotypes based on their expansion. After roughly 11 days of culture, CD4+ T cells were isolated with the EasySep CD4+ T cell isolation kit. Convalescent patients had PCR-confirmed SARS-CoV-2 infection between March and December 2020, before Alpha, Beta and Delta variants emerged in the United States. A few million PBMC per well were cultured with approximately 10 ug/ml peptides in IMDM containing 5% human AB serum, 10 IU/ml IL-2 and gentamicin. On days 3 and 7, half of the culture medium was replaced with fresh IL-2-containing medium. Unless noted otherwise, every peptide stimulation condition was grown in triplicate wells. Using Ficoll-Paque Plus gradient centrifugation, PBMC were separated from whole blood and then either used fresh or cryopreserved at -140C. The QIAamp micro DNA kit was used to extract genomic DNA from the cultured CD4+ T cells.

The specimen comprised CD4+ T cells from PBMCs cultured with a peptide pool, sampled before COVID-19 vaccination. The receptor comes from a human donor who had a prior SARS-CoV-2 infection. The chain links TRBV6-7 with TRBJ2-7; the D gene is tentatively TRBD1 or TRBD2, each matching 5 bases. TRBV6-7 falls under the ORF class, with uncertain function. The DNA sequence reads TGTGCCAGCAGTTTTACCGGGACGGACTCAAACTACGAGCAGTACTTC. The translation is CASSFTGTDSNYEQYF.